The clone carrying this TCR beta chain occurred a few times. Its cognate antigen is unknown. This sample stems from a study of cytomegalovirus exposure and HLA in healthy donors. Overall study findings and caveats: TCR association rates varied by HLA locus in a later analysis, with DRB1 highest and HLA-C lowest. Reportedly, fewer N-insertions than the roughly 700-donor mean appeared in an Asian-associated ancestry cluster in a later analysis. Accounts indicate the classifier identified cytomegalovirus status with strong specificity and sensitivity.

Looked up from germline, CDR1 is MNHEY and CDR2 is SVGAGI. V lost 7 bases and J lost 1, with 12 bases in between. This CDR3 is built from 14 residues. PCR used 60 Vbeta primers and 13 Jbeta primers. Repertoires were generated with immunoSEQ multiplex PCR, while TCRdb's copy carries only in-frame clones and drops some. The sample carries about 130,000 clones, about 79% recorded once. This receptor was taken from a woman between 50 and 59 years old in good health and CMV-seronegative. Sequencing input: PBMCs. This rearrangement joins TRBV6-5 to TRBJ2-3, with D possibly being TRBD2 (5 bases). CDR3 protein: CASNPGSGTDTQYF. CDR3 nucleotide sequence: TGTGCCAGCAACCCGGGGTCTGGCACAGATACGCAGTATTTT.